The next 28 T cell receptor beta chains were all read from a single sample in a study of T cell repertoires and Cas9 in healthy adults. Data came from immunoSEQ multiplex PCR; TCRdb stores just in-frame clones and leaves some out. The data hold about 13,000 clones, with 75% to 90% observed a single time. Sequencing was done on a sample of Tregs (CD4+, CD25+, CD127-, CD137-, CD154-) from PBMCs; culture status not recorded. These receptors were obtained from a human donor in good health.

This clone was picked up one time. This sequence joins TRBV2 and TRBJ1-4; D may be TRBD1 (6 bases). From germline, CDR1 is SNHLY and CDR2 FYNNEI. Trimming left V 6 bases short and J 0 bases short, with 11 bases between. The CDR3 spans 15 residues. This CDR3 reads CASSQDSATNEKLFF. The CDR3 DNA follows: TGTGCCAGCAGCCAGGACAGTGCAACTAATGAAAAACTGTTTTTT. The entire variable domain, with the rest obtained from reference TRBV2 and TRBJ1-4, is as follows: EPEVTQTPSHQVTQMGQEVILRCVPISNHLYFYWYRQILGQKVEFLVSFYNNEISEKSEIFDDQFSVERPDGSNFTLKIRSTKLEDSAMYFCASSQDSATNEKLFFGSGTQLSVL.

V and J are TRBV4-3 and TRBJ1-1; tentative D call: TRBD1 (5 bases). The CDR3 spans 14 residues. Trimming cost V 0 bases and J 8 bases, with 13 bases left between them. Germline V CDR1 and CDR2: LGHNA, YSLEER. CDR3 sequence: CASSQDYGGQEAFF. The CDR3 DNA is TGCGCCAGCAGCCAAGATTATGGGGGTCAGGAAGCTTTCTTT.

This clone was seen once. The chain employs TRBV20-1 and TRBJ1-2; D gene uncertain. The CDR3 sequence is 11 residues long. Germline values: CDR1 DFQATT, CDR2 SNEGSKA (reference sequence). V lost 5 bases, J lost 8 bases, and 12 bases lay in between. CDR3 in DNA: TGCAGTGCTGGCCCTCTTAGGGGCTACACCTTC. Its translation is CSAGPLRGYTF.

The chain links TRBV19 to TRBJ1-2, with D tentatively TRBD1 (5 bases). The CDR3 contains 16 residues. CDR1 and CDR2 (germline): LNHDA, SQIVND (reference sequence). The V gene lost 3 bases and the J gene lost 8 bases, with 22 bases spanning the gap. The CDR3: CASSIPYPPPRGGYTF. In DNA form, the CDR3 reads TGTGCCAGTAGTATTCCTTATCCCCCTCCAAGGGGCGGCTACACCTTC.

The chain couples TRBV4-3 to TRBJ1-1; D uncertain. This CDR3 comprises 14 residues. The germline V gene encodes CDR1 LGHNA and CDR2 YSLEER. V gave up 0 bases and J gave up 13 bases, with 18 bases separating them. CDR3 sequence: CASSQDWATLKLFF. In DNA form, the CDR3 reads TGCGCCAGCAGCCAAGATTGGGCTACACTGAAGCTTTTCTTT.

This clone was picked up one time. This sequence joins TRBV27 and TRBJ2-3; D not resolved. The length of the CDR3 is 12 residues. The germline V gene encodes CDR1 MNHEY and CDR2 SMNVEV (reference sequence). V gave up 3 bases and J gave up 6 bases, with 7 bases separating them. The CDR3 sequence: CASSLKGDTQYF. The CDR3 DNA reads as TGTGCCAGCAGTTTGAAAGGTGATACGCAGTATTTT.

V usage is TRBV9 and J usage is TRBJ1-1; D gene ambiguous. V lost 2 bases, J lost 5 bases, and 7 bases lay in between. Germline V CDR1 and CDR2: SGDLS, YYNGEE. The CDR3 length is 12 residues. CDR3 sequence reads: CASSVGETEAFF. The CDR3, as DNA: TGTGCCAGCAGCGTTGGGGAGACTGAAGCTTTCTTT.

This clone was seen only once. The J gene is TRBJ2-5, the V gene TRBV7-6, with 7 bases that match TRBD1. V was clipped by 4 bases and J by 2 bases; unmatched bases: 28. This CDR3 spans 22 amino acids. Per the germline V gene, CDR1 is SGHVS and CDR2 is FNYEAQ. The CDR3 loop is CASSWERPGQRDWGLDQETQYF. The CDR3, as DNA: TGTGCCAGCAGCTGGGAAAGACCGGGACAGCGAGACTGGGGTCTGGATCAAGAGACCCAGTACTTC.

In this sample, this clone turned up once. V usage is TRBV4-1 and J usage is TRBJ2-1; 9 bases line up with TRBD1. CDR3 length: 16 residues. Germline CDR1 MGHRA, CDR2 YSYEKL. V trimming: 0 bases; J trimming: 6 bases; junction bases outside the gene matches: 6. In DNA, the CDR3 is TGCGCCAGCAGCCAAGATCGGGACAGGGTCGGCAATGAGCAGTTCTTC. As protein: CASSQDRDRVGNEQFF.

The rearrangement joins TRBV6-5 to TRBJ2-5, with D perhaps matching TRBD2 (6 bases). The DNA end lines up better with TRBJ2-7; the J call may be wrong. Germline CDR1 is MNHEY and CDR2 is SVGAGI. There are 13 residues in the CDR3. The CDR3 here is CASSYAGGSEQYF. The CDR3 coding sequence is TGTGCCAGCAGTTACGCCGGGGGTAGCGAGCAGTACTTC.

This rearrangement joins TRBV19 to TRBJ2-1; TRBD2 matches at 8 bases. The CDR3 contains 17 residues. Germline trimming cut 9 bases from V and 4 bases from J; bases unmatched to any gene: 17. CDR1 is LNHDA and CDR2 is SQIVND in the germline V gene (reference sequence). CDR3 DNA sequence: TGTGCCAGCCGACCGAGGCGGGGGGTTAGTCGTTACAATGAGCAGTTCTTC. Encoded protein: CASRPRRGVSRYNEQFF.

The chain has TRBV18 and TRBJ1-2, with D perhaps matching TRBD1 (6 bases). The ends were cut back, 2 bases at V and 6 bases at J, with 13 bases in the middle. This CDR3 has 14 residues. Germline CDR1 is KGHSH and CDR2 is LQKENI. DNA for the CDR3: TGTGCCAGCTCACCAGAGACAGGTGGGAATGGCTACACCTTC. This sequence encodes CASSPETGGNGYTF.

The chain joins TRBV29-1 to TRBJ2-3; D remains unclear. The germline gives CDR1 SQVTM, CDR2 ANQGSEA. The CDR3 totals 11 residues. V dropped 6 bases and J dropped 4 bases, with 8 bases sitting between them. The CDR3 protein is CSVVDADTQYF. In nucleotides, the CDR3 is TGCAGCGTCGTGGACGCAGATACGCAGTATTTT.

The rearrangement uses TRBV9 and TRBJ2-1, with unresolved D. The germline gives CDR1 SGDLS, CDR2 YYNGEE. This CDR3 contains 13 residues. V shed 1 base and J shed 9 bases, with 11 bases lying between them. The CDR3 sequence is CASSVRFGFEQFF. The CDR3 DNA reads TGTGCCAGCAGCGTAAGGTTTGGATTTGAGCAGTTCTTC.

The V and J genes are TRBV10-3 and TRBJ2-7, with TRBD1 identical over 10 bases. The germline gives CDR1 ENHRY, CDR2 SYGVKD. The CDR3 sequence is 17 residues long. The V and J ends lost 4 bases and 6 bases, in that order; junction bases with no gene match: 15. For the CDR3, the DNA is TGTGCCATCAGTGCCATGAGTGGGGGGACAGGGGCAGGCGAGCAGTACTTC. It codes for CAISAMSGGTGAGEQYF.

The chain has TRBV19 and TRBJ2-1, with TRBD1 matching 8 bases. Germline trimming cut 3 bases from V and 5 bases from J; bases unmatched to any gene: 3. The germline CDR1 and CDR2 sequences are LNHDA and SQIVND (reference sequence). The CDR3 is 14 residues long. CDR3 in amino acids: CASSIRGPNNEQFF. Written as DNA, the CDR3 is TGTGCCAGTAGTATCAGGGGGCCCAACAATGAGCAGTTCTTC.

Note on this clone: At one end the junction does not follow the germline gene, possibly because of a read error. V usage is TRBV29-1 and J usage is TRBJ1-2, with TRBD1 matching over 11 bases. Germline values: CDR1 SQVTM, CDR2 ANQGSEA. The CDR3 covers 11 residues. The CDR3 DNA follows: TGCAGCGTTTGGACAGGGGGCTCGGGGGCCTTC. Translating it yields CSVWTGGSGAF.

The chain couples TRBV2 to TRBJ1-4, with D uncertain. CDR3 length: 14 amino acids. Germline V gene data show CDR1 as SNHLY and CDR2 as FYNNEI. The ends were cut back, 5 bases at V and 1 base at J, with 8 bases in the middle. Written as DNA, the CDR3 is TGTGCCAGCAGTCACATGGAAACTAATGAAAAACTGTTTTTT. Translated, it gives CASSHMETNEKLFF.

In nucleotides, the CDR3 is TGCGCCAGCAGTCGGTGCAGGGGCTCCCAAAAACTGTTTTTT. It is translated as CASSRCRGSQKLFF. This chain links TRBV23-1 with TRBJ1-4; D perhaps matches TRBD1 (6 bases). TRBV23-1 is annotated as an ORF whose role is uncertain. Between the trimmed V and J ends, which lost 4 bases and 9 bases, there was a span of 15 bases. This CDR3 has 14 amino acids.

The chain has TRBV7-2 and TRBJ2-3; 12 nucleotides match TRBD2. V dropped 5 bases and J dropped 3; count of bases not matched to a gene: 6. The CDR3 is made up of 16 amino acids. Per the germline V gene, CDR1 is SGHTA and CDR2 is FQGNSA. CDR3 protein: CASSPRLAGVTDTQYF. CDR3 coding DNA: TGTGCCAGCAGCCCGAGACTAGCGGGAGTAACAGATACGCAGTATTTT. The complete variable domain, with remaining parts taken from reference TRBV7-2 and TRBJ2-3, reads GAGVSQSPSNKVTEKGKDVELRCDPISGHTALYWYRQSLGQGLEFLIYFQGNSAPDKSGLPSDRFSAERTGGSVSTLTIQRTQQEDSAVYLCASSPRLAGVTDTQYFGPGTRLTVL.

CDR3: CASTPTGGGETQYF. CDR3 DNA sequence: TGTGCCAGTACACCCACAGGGGGCGGAGAGACCCAGTACTTC. The chain is built from TRBV19 and TRBJ2-5; 9 bases align to TRBD1. The CDR3 sequence is 14 residues long. The germline gives CDR1 LNHDA, CDR2 SQIVND (reference sequence). Germline trimming cut 7 bases from V and 4 bases from J; bases unmatched to any gene: 7.

The V and J genes are TRBV25-1 and TRBJ2-2, with D unresolved. Trimming took 0 bases from V and 6 from J, leaving 5 bases between them. The CDR3 is 13 residues long. CDR1 and CDR2 from the germline V gene are MGHDK and SYGVNS. In DNA form, the CDR3 reads TGTGCCAGCAGTGAATACGGGTCCGGGGAGCTGTTTTTT. It yields the protein CASSEYGSGELFF.

V usage is TRBV21-1 and J usage is TRBJ2-7. TRBV21-1 is an annotated pseudogene. This CDR3 has 10 residues. The CDR3 DNA reads TGTGCCTCCGCCGCCTACGAGCAGTACGTC. Translation gives CASAAYEQYV.

The rearrangement uses TRBV6-6 and TRBJ2-3, with D hard to call. V lost 9 bases and J 0 bases, leaving 13 bases between the germline ends. Germline lookup yields CDR1 MNHNY and CDR2 SVGAGI (reference sequence). The CDR3 contains 14 residues. Here the CDR3 reads CASVKGGSTDTQYF. The CDR3 nucleotides read TGTGCCAGTGTCAAAGGTGGAAGCACAGATACGCAGTATTTT.

The CDR3 DNA follows: TGTGCCAGCAGTGATTACCCGGGACCGCCTATCGGTGGCTACACCTTC. Residues: CASSDYPGPPIGGYTF. This chain uses TRBV6-4 with TRBJ1-2, with a weak D call TRBD1 (5 bases). V gave up 3 bases and J gave up 7 bases, with 21 bases separating them. This CDR3 has 16 amino acids. Germline CDR1 and CDR2: MRHNA and SNTAGT.

The CDR3 region is CASSLRTEAFF. The CDR3 DNA sequence: TGTGCCAGCAGCTTGAGAACTGAAGCTTTCTTT. The chain links TRBV7-9 to TRBJ1-1; no reliable D call. Trimming took off 3 bases at V and 5 bases at J, with 4 bases between the two ends. Germline lookup yields CDR1 SEHNR and CDR2 FQNEAQ (reference sequence). The CDR3 covers 11 residues. Drawing the rest from reference TRBV7-9 and TRBJ1-1, the complete variable domain is DTGVSQNPRHKITKRGQNVTFRCDPISEHNRLYWYRQTLGQGPEFLTYFQNEAQLEKSRLLSDRFSAERPKGSFSTLEIQRTEQGDSAMYLCASSLRTEAFFGQGTRLTVV.

The chain employs TRBV6-6 and TRBJ2-4, with 8 bases aligning to TRBD1. V was pared by 6 bases and J by 7 bases, with 11 bases of the junction left unmatched. Looked up from germline, CDR1 is MNHNY and CDR2 is SVGAGI (reference sequence). This CDR3 has 15 amino acids. The CDR3: CASRADPRGPNIQYF. DNA of the CDR3: TGTGCCAGCAGAGCCGACCCCAGGGGGCCCAACATTCAGTACTTC.

This rearrangement joins TRBV6-5 to TRBJ1-1, with D possibly TRBD1 on 5 matching bases. V was trimmed by 2 bases and J by 0 bases, leaving 7 bases between them. This CDR3 is 14 amino acids long. Germline V gene data show CDR1 as MNHEY and CDR2 as SVGAGI. Here the CDR3 reads CASSYLGVNTEAFF. The CDR3, as DNA: TGTGCCAGCAGTTACCTAGGGGTGAACACTGAAGCTTTCTTT.